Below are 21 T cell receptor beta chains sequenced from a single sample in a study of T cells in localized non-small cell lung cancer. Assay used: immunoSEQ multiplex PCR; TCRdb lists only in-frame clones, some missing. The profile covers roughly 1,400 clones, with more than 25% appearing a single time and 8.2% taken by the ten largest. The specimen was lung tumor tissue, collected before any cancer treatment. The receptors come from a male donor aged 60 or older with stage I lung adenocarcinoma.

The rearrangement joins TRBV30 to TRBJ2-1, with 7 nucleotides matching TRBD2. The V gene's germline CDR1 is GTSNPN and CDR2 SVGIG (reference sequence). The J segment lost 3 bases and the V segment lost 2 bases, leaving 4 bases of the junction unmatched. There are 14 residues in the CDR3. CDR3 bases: TGTGCCTGGAGTCCGACTAGCCACTACAATGAGCAGTTCTTC. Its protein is CAWSPTSHYNEQFF.

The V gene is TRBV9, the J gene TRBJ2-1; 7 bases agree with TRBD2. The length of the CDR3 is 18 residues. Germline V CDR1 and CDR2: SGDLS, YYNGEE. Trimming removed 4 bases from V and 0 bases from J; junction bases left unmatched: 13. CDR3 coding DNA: TGTGCCAGCAGCACCAGCGGGGACGCGCCCTCCTCCTACAATGAGCAGTTCTTC. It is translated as CASSTSGDAPSSYNEQFF. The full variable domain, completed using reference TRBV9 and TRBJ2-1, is DSGVTQTPKHLITATGQRVTLRCSPRSGDLSVYWYQQSLDQGLQFLIQYYNGEERAKGNILERFSAQQFPDLHSELNLSSLELGDSALYFCASSTSGDAPSSYNEQFFGPGTRLTVL.

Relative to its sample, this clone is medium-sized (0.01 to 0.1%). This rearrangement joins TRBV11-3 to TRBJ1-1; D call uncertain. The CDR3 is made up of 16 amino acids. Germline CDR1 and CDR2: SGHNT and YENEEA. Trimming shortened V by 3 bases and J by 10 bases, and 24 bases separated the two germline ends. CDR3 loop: CASSLGIGSAGGLAFF. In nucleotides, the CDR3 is TGTGCCAGCAGCTTGGGGATCGGGTCGGCTGGTGGGTTAGCTTTCTTT.

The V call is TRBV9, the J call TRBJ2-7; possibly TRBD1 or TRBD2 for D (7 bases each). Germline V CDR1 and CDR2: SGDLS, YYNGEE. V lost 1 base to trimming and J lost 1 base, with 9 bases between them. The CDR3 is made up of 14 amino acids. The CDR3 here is CASSVQGGSYEQYF. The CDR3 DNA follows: TGTGCCAGCAGCGTACAGGGGGGGTCCTACGAGCAGTACTTC.

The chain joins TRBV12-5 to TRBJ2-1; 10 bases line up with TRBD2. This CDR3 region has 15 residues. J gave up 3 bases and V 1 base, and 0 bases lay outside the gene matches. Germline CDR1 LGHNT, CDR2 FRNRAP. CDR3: CASGLASGGYNEQFF. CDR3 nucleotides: TGTGCTAGTGGTTTGGCTAGCGGGGGCTACAATGAGCAGTTCTTC.

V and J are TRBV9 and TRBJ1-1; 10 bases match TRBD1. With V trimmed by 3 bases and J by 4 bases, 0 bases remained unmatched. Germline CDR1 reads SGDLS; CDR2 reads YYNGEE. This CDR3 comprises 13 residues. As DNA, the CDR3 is TGTGCCAGCAGCGGACAGGGGGCCACTGAAGCTTTCTTT. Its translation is CASSGQGATEAFF.

CDR3 region: CASNRPGLAGNEQYF. In DNA form, the CDR3 reads TGTGCCAGCAACCGACCGGGACTAGCGGGAAACGAGCAGTACTTC. The chain couples TRBV28 to TRBJ2-7; the match to TRBD2 covers 13 bases. Germline V gives CDR1 MDHEN, CDR2 SYDVKM. The CDR3 contains 15 residues. J was trimmed by 5 bases and V by 7 bases; bases with no gene match: 8.

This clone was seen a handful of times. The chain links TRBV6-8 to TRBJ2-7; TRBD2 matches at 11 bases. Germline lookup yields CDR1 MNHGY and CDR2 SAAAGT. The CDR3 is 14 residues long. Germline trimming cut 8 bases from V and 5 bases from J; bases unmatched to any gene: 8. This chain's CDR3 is CASEDSGGAHEQYF. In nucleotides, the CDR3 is TGTGCCAGCGAAGATAGCGGGGGGGCCCACGAGCAGTACTTC.

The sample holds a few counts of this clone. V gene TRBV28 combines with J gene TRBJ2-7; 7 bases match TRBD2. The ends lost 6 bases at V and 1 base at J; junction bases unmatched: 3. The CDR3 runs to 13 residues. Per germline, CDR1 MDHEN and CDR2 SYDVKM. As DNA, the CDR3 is TGTGCCAGCAGGAGAGCGGGGTCCTACGAGCAGTACTTC. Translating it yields CASRRAGSYEQYF.

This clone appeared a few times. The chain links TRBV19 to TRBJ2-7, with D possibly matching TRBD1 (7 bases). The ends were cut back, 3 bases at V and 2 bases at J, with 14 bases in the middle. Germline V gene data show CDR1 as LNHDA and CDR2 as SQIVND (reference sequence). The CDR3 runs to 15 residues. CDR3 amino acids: CASSMSAGQTYEQYF. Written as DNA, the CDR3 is TGTGCCAGTAGTATGTCGGCGGGACAGACCTACGAGCAGTACTTC.

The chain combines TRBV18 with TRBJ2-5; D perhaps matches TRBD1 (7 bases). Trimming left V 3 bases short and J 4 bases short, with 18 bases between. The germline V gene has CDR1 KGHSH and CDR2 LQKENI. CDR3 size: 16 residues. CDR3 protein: CASSPSSGGSRETQYF. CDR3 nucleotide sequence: TGTGCCAGCTCACCGTCTTCAGGGGGGTCAAGAGAGACCCAGTACTTC.

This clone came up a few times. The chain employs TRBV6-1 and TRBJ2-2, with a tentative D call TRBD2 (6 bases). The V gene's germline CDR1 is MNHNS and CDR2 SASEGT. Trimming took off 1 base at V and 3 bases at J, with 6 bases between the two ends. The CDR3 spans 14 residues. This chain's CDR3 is CASSEGGDTGELFF. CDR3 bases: TGTGCCAGCAGTGAAGGCGGGGACACCGGGGAGCTGTTTTTT.

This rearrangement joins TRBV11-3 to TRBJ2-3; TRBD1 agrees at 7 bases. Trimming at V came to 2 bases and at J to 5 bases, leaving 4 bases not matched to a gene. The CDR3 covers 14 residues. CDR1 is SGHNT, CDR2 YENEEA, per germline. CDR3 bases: TGTGCCAGCAGCTTAAGGGGGCTAGGAGATACGCAGTATTTT. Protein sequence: CASSLRGLGDTQYF.

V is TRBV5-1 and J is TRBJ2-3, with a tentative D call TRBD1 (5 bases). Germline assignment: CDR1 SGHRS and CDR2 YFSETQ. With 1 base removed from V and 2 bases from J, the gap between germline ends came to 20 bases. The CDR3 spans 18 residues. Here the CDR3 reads CASSLSISSWGDTDTQYF. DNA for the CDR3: TGCGCCAGCAGCTTGTCCATTAGCTCGTGGGGCGACACAGATACGCAGTATTTT.

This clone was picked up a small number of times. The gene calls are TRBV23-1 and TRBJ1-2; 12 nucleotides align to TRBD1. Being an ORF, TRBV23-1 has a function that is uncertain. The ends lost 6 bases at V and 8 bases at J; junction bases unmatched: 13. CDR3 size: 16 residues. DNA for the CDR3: TGCGCCAGCAGCCAAGAAAGGGGACAGGGGGCCTGGGGCTACACCTTC. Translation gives CASSQERGQGAWGYTF.

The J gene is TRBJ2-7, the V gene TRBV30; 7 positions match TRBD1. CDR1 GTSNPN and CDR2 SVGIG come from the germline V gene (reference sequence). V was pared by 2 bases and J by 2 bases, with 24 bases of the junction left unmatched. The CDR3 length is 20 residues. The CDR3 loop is CAWSPTSHGTAGTKPYEQYF. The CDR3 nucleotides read TGTGCCTGGAGTCCGACATCCCACGGGACAGCCGGGACCAAACCCTACGAGCAGTACTTC.

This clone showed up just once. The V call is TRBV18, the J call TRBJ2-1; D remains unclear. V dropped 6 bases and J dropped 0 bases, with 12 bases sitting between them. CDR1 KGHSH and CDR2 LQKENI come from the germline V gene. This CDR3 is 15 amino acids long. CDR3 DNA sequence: TGTGCCAGCTCGCCTCCCCGAGCCTCCTACAATGAGCAGTTCTTC. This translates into CASSPPRASYNEQFF. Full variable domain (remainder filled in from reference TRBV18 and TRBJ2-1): NAGVMQNPRHLVRRRGQEARLRCSPMKGHSHVYWYRQLPEEGLKFMVYLQKENIIDESGMPKERFSAEFPKEGPSILRIQQVVRGDSAAYFCASSPPRASYNEQFFGPGTRLTVL.

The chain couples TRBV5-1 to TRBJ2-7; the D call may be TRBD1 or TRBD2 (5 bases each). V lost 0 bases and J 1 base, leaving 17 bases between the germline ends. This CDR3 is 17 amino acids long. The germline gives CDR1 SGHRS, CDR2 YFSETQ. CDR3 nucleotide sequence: TGCGCCAGCAGCTTGGCGTTGGGACCGGACCCTTCCTACGAGCAGTACTTC. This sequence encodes CASSLALGPDPSYEQYF.

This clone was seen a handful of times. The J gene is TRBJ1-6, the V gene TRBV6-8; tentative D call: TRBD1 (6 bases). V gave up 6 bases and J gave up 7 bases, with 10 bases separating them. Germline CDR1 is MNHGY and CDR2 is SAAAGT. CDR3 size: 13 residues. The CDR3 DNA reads TGTGCCAGCAGCCACAGGGAAAATTCACCCCTCCACTTT. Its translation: CASSHRENSPLHF.

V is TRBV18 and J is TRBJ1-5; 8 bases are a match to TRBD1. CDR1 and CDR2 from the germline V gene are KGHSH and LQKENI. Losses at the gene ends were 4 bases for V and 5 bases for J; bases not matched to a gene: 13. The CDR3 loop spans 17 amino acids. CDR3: CASSRQGPGNGDQPQHF. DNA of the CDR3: TGTGCCAGCTCACGACAGGGGCCGGGGAACGGGGATCAGCCCCAGCATTTT. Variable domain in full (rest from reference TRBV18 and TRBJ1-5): NAGVMQNPRHLVRRRGQEARLRCSPMKGHSHVYWYRQLPEEGLKFMVYLQKENIIDESGMPKERFSAEFPKEGPSILRIQQVVRGDSAAYFCASSRQGPGNGDQPQHFGDGTRLSIL.

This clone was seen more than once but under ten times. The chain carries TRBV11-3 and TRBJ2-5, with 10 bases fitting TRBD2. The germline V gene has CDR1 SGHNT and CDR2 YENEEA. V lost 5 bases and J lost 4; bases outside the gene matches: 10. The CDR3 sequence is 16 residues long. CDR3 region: CASSSWASGRRETQYF. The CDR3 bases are TGTGCCAGCAGCAGTTGGGCTAGCGGGAGAAGAGAGACCCAGTACTTC.